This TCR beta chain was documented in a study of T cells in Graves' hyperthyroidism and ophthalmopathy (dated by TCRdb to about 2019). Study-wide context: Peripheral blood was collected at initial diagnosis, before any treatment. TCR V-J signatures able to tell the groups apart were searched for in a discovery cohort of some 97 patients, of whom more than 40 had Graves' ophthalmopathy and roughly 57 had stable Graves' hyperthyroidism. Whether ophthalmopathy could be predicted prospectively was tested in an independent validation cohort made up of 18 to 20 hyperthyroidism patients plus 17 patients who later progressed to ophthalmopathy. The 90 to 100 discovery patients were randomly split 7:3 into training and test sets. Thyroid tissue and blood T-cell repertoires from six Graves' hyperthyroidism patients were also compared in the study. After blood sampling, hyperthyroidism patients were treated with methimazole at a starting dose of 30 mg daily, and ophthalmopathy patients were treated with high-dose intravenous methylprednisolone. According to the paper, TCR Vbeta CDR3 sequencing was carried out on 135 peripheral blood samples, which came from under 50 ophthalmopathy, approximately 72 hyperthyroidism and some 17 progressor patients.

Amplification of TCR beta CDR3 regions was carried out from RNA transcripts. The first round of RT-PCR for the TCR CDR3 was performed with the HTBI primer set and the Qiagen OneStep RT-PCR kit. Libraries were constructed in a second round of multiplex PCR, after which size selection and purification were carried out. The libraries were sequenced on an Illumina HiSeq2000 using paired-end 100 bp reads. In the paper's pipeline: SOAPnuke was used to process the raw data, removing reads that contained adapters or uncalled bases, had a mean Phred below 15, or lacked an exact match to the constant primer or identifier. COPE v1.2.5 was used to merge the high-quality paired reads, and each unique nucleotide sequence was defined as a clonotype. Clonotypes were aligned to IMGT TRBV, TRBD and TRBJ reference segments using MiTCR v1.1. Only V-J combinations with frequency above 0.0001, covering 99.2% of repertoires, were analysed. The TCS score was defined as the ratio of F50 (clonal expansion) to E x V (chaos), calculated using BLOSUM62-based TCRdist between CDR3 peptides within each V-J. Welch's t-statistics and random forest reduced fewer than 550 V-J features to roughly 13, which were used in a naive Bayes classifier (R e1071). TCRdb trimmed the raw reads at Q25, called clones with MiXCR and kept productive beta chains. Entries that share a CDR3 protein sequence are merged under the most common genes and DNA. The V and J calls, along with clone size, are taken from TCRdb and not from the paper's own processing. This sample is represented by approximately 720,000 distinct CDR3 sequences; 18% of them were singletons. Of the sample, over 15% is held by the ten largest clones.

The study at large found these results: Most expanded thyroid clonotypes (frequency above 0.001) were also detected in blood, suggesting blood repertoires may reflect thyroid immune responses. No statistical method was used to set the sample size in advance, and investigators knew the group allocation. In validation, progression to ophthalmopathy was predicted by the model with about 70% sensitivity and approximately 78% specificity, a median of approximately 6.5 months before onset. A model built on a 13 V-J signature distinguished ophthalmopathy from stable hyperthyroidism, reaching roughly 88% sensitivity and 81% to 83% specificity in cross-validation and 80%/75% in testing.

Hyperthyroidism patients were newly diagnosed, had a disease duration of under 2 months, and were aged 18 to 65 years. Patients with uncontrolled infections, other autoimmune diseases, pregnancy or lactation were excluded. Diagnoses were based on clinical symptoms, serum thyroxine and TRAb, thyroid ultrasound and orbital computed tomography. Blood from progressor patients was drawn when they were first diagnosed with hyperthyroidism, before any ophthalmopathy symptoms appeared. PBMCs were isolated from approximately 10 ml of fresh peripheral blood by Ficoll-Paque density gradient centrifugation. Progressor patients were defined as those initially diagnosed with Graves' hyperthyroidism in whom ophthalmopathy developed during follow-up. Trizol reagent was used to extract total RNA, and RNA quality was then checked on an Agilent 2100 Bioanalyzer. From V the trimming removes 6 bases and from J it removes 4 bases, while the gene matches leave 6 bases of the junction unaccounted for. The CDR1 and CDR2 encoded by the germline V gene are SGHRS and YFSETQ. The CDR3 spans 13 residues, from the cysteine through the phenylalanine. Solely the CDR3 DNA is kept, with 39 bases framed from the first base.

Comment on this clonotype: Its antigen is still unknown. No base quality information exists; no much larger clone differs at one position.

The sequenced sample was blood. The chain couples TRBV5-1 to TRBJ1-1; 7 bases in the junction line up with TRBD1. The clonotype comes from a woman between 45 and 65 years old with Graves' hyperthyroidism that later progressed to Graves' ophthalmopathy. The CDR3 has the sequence CASTPQGGTEAFF. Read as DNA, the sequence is TGCGCCAGCACCCCTCAGGGGGGCACTGAAGCTTTCTTT.